Listed here are 28 T cell receptor beta chains from one sample, sequenced in a study of shared clonotypes between healthy human individuals. The naive CD8 population came from CD45RO-negative cells selected for CCR7, without terminally differentiated effector memory CD45RA+ cells. Here immunoSEQ multiplex PCR was the method, and the copy in TCRdb shows in-frame clones only, minus some. The table lists about 680,000 clones, about 90% of them singletons. The material sequenced was naive CD8+ T cells sorted from blood. Source of these receptors: a young man in good health.

The CDR3 DNA follows: TGCAGTGCCCTCGGGACTAGCTACTACGAGCAGTACTTC. The encoded protein is CSALGTSYYEQYF. The rearrangement uses TRBV29-1 and TRBJ2-7; 9 bases agree with TRBD2. CDR3 length: 13 amino acids. Germline V gives CDR1 SQVTM, CDR2 ANQGSEA.

The chain combines TRBV14 with TRBJ2-3; D may be TRBD1 (5 bases). CDR1 and CDR2 (germline): SGHDN, FVKESK. The CDR3 extends over 15 amino acids. V lost 1 base and J 0 bases, leaving 8 bases between the germline ends. The CDR3 spells CASSQAPGSTDTQYF. DNA for the CDR3: TGTGCCAGCAGCCAAGCTCCAGGGAGCACAGATACGCAGTATTTT.

The chain links TRBV28 to TRBJ2-2; D remains ambiguous. This CDR3 region has 15 residues. Germline lookup yields CDR1 MDHEN and CDR2 SYDVKM. V was shortened by 2 bases and J by 0 bases, with 7 bases between the two germline ends. The CDR3 loop is CASSLGHANTGELFF. In nucleotides, the CDR3 is TGTGCCAGCAGTTTAGGGCACGCGAACACCGGGGAGCTGTTTTTT.

The chain joins TRBV4-3 to TRBJ1-3; D unclear. The germline V and J ends were trimmed by 4 bases and 0 bases, with 19 bases remaining between them. The length of the CDR3 is 18 residues. In germline, CDR1 is LGHNA, CDR2 YSLEER. The chain's CDR3 is CASSPRAFDVGSGNTIYF. CDR3 coding DNA: TGCGCCAGCAGCCCCAGAGCCTTCGACGTAGGCTCTGGAAACACCATATATTTT.

The CDR3 sequence is CASSAGTYTDTQYF. CDR3 DNA sequence: TGTGCCAGCAGCGCGGGGACGTACACAGATACGCAGTATTTT. V gene TRBV13 combines with J gene TRBJ2-3; tentative D call: TRBD2 (6 bases). V was shortened by 5 bases and J by 2 bases, with 11 bases between the two germline ends. Looked up from germline, CDR1 is PRHDT and CDR2 is FYEKMQ (reference sequence). The CDR3 contains 14 residues.

J is TRBJ2-2 and V is TRBV4-1; 7 bases are a match to TRBD1. The CDR3 sequence is 15 residues long. J gave up 2 bases and V 2 bases, and 2 bases lay outside the gene matches. Germline V gene sequence: CDR1 MGHRA, CDR2 YSYEKL. CDR3 protein: CASSQQGDNTGELFF. CDR3 sequence (DNA): TGCGCCAGCAGCCAACAGGGGGACAACACCGGGGAGCTGTTTTTT.

The chain employs TRBV28 and TRBJ2-5; tentatively, D is TRBD2 (5 bases). The CDR3 runs to 14 residues. Germline V CDR1 and CDR2: MDHEN, SYDVKM. V lost 2 bases to trimming and J lost 4 bases, with 11 bases between them. CDR3: CASSLRGGGETQYF. CDR3 DNA sequence: TGTGCCAGCAGTTTACGGGGTGGCGGAGAGACCCAGTACTTC. The variable domain in full, completed from reference TRBV28 and TRBJ2-5, reads DVKVTQSSRYLVKRTGEKVFLECVQDMDHENMFWYRQDPGLGLRLIYFSYDVKMKEKGDIPEGYSVSREKKERFSLILESASTNQTSMYLCASSLRGGGETQYFGPGTRLLVL.

The chain uses TRBV29-1 and TRBJ2-7, with 12 bases lining up with TRBD2. The germline CDR1 and CDR2 sequences are SQVTM and ANQGSEA. Trimming cost V 5 bases and J 1 base; bases outside gene matches: 18. The CDR3 has 19 amino acids. Here the CDR3 DNA reads TGCAGCGTTTTATCGGTGGCTTTGACTAGCGGGAGAAATTCCTACGAGCAGTACTTC. It yields the protein CSVLSVALTSGRNSYEQYF.

At least ten counts were recorded for this clone. Different DNA sequences within this sample yield the same CDR3. This chain joins TRBV28 and TRBJ1-5; D uncertain. Trimming removed 4 bases at V and 6 bases at J, with 4 bases between. The CDR3 runs 11 residues. Germline CDR1 reads MDHEN; CDR2 reads SYDVKM. This CDR3 is CASSSPQPQHF. CDR3 DNA sequence: TGTGCCAGCAGTTCACCTCAGCCCCAGCATTTT. Filled out from reference TRBV28 and TRBJ1-5, the complete variable domain reads DVKVTQSSRYLVKRTGEKVFLECVQDMDHENMFWYRQDPGLGLRLIYFSYDVKMKEKGDIPEGYSVSREKKERFSLILESASTNQTSMYLCASSSPQPQHFGDGTRLSIL.

The chain joins TRBV27 to TRBJ2-7, with 7 bases identical to TRBD2. This CDR3 has 13 residues. Germline V CDR1 and CDR2: MNHEY, SMNVEV (reference sequence). After removal of 6 bases from V and 9 bases from J, the junction contained 11 bases not matched to a gene. In nucleotides, the CDR3 is TGTGCCAGCAGCCCCGGACTAGTTGCTGTGCAGTACTTC. Its translation is CASSPGLVAVQYF.

The rearrangement links TRBV9 to TRBJ1-2; tentatively, D is TRBD1 (5 bases). The germline V gene has CDR1 SGDLS and CDR2 YYNGEE. V lost 0 bases, J lost 6 bases, and 15 bases lay in between. The CDR3 loop spans 15 amino acids. CDR3 bases: TGTGCCAGCAGCGTAGGAGGACTCGGGGCCCATGGCTACACCTTC. The encoded protein is CASSVGGLGAHGYTF.

V gene TRBV27 combines with J gene TRBJ2-3; D might be TRBD2 (5 bases). This CDR3 region has 15 residues. V shed 3 bases and J shed 2 bases, with 12 bases lying between them. Per the germline V gene, CDR1 is MNHEY and CDR2 is SMNVEV (reference sequence). CDR3 region: CASSLVGDDTDTQYF. The CDR3 DNA sequence: TGTGCCAGCAGTTTGGTGGGAGATGACACAGATACGCAGTATTTT.

V gene TRBV12-2 combines with J gene TRBJ2-7; no check of the table's D call, TRBD2, against the DNA was made. TRBV12-2 corresponds to a pseudogene. The length of the CDR3 is 18 residues. CDR3 DNA sequence: TGTGCAAGTCGCTTAGAGTTCTCTAGCGGGAGCTCTTCCTACGAGCAGTACTTC. Its translation is CASRLEFSSGSSSYEQYF.

The chain links TRBV10-3 to TRBJ2-1, with 8 bases fitting TRBD2. Germline V gene sequence: CDR1 ENHRY, CDR2 SYGVKD. The CDR3 is 18 residues long. Trimming removed 0 bases from V and 3 bases from J; junction bases left unmatched: 10. CDR3 coding DNA: TGTGCCATCAGTGAGTCGATACGAAGCGGGAGCGACTACAATGAGCAGTTCTTC. Its protein product is CAISESIRSGSDYNEQFF.

The chain links TRBV7-3 to TRBJ2-1, with 7 bases lining up with TRBD2. V lost 6 bases, J lost 8 bases, and 10 bases stayed unmatched. The length of the CDR3 is 14 residues. Germline assignment: CDR1 SGHTA and CDR2 FQGTGA. In DNA form, the CDR3 reads TGTGCCAGCAGTCTCGCGGGAGTTCTAGATGAGCAGTTCTTC. It encodes CASSLAGVLDEQFF. Looking up the rest from reference TRBV7-3 and TRBJ2-1 gives the full variable domain: GAGVSQTPSNKVTEKGKYVELRCDPISGHTALYWYRQSLGQGPEFLIYFQGTGAADDSGLPNDRFFAVRPEGSVSTLKIQRTERGDSAVYLCASSLAGVLDEQFFGPGTRLTVL.

Comment on this clone: This likely reflects a read error, since a far larger clone is one base away. The sample carries other DNA sequences with the same CDR3. The V and J genes are TRBV28 and TRBJ2-7; no reliable D call. The V gene's germline CDR1 is MDHEN and CDR2 SYDVKM. V shed 3 bases and J shed 4 bases, with 4 bases lying between them. There are 11 residues in the CDR3. DNA of the CDR3: TGTGCCAGCAGTTTGAATTACGAGCAGTACTTC. Translated: CASSLNYEQYF.

The gene calls are TRBV7-9 and TRBJ2-7; the D gene is possibly TRBD2 (5 bases). Germline V gene sequence: CDR1 SEHNR, CDR2 FQNEAQ (reference sequence). The V end was cut by 6 bases, the J end by 3 bases, with 15 bases between. The CDR3 runs 14 residues. The CDR3 DNA sequence: TGTGCCAGCAGACCCGGCGGGCTGATCTACGAGCAGTACTTC. Its translation: CASRPGGLIYEQYF.

The rearrangement links TRBV7-9 to TRBJ2-7, with D tentatively TRBD1 (5 bases). Trimming took 3 bases from V and 2 from J, leaving 14 bases between them. Germline assignment: CDR1 SEHNR and CDR2 FQNEAQ (reference sequence). The CDR3 is 15 amino acids. CDR3 nucleotides: TGTGCCAGCAGCTTGGCCCAGGGCGACCCCTACGAGCAGTACTTC. Translated, it gives CASSLAQGDPYEQYF. Full variable domain (missing parts from reference TRBV7-9 and TRBJ2-7): DTGVSQNPRHKITKRGQNVTFRCDPISEHNRLYWYRQTLGQGPEFLTYFQNEAQLEKSRLLSDRFSAERPKGSFSTLEIQRTEQGDSAMYLCASSLAQGDPYEQYFGPGTRLTVT.

The chain carries TRBV2 and TRBJ2-1; 10 nucleotides match TRBD2. The germline CDR1 and CDR2 sequences are SNHLY and FYNNEI. This CDR3 is built from 17 residues. V lost 2 bases and J lost 4; bases outside the gene matches: 8. CDR3: CASSEITSGIGYNEQFF. In DNA form, the CDR3 reads TGTGCCAGCAGTGAAATAACTAGCGGGATTGGGTACAATGAGCAGTTCTTC.

This clone is a singleton in its sample. V and J are TRBV10-3 and TRBJ1-1; D not resolved. This CDR3 has 13 residues. The V gene's germline CDR1 is ENHRY and CDR2 SYGVKD. V lost 3 bases, J lost 1 base, and 6 bases lay in between. This chain's CDR3 is CAISDAGNTEAFF. The CDR3 coding sequence is TGTGCCATCAGTGACGCCGGGAACACTGAAGCTTTCTTT.

This clone turned up a few times. The chain combines TRBV28 with TRBJ1-3; unclear D gene. Germline CDR1 is MDHEN and CDR2 is SYDVKM. There are 14 residues in the CDR3. V dropped 3 bases and J dropped 2 bases, with 8 bases sitting between them. CDR3 sequence: CASSFWEAGNTIYF. CDR3 DNA: TGTGCCAGCAGTTTCTGGGAGGCTGGAAACACCATATATTTT.

The chain combines TRBV6-5 with TRBJ2-7, with a weak D call TRBD1 (6 bases). This CDR3 is built from 12 residues. The germline V and J ends were trimmed by 10 bases and 0 bases, with 10 bases remaining between them. Germline V gene data show CDR1 as MNHEY and CDR2 as SVGAGI. The CDR3 is CATRDNSYEQYF. The CDR3 DNA sequence: TGTGCCACCCGGGACAACTCCTACGAGCAGTACTTC.

This clone was recorded once. The chain is built from TRBV10-2 and TRBJ2-2, with 13 positions matching TRBD2. CDR3 size: 20 residues. The V segment lost 3 bases and the J segment 3 bases; nucleotides outside the gene matches: 13. Germline V CDR1 and CDR2: WSHSY, SAAADI. CDR3 region: CASSELGLAGEGGDTGELFF. CDR3 coding DNA: TGCGCCAGCAGTGAACTAGGACTAGCGGGAGAAGGAGGGGACACCGGGGAGCTGTTTTTT.

The J gene is TRBJ2-7, the V gene TRBV4-2; TRBD2 matches 7 bases. This CDR3 has 13 amino acids. The V gene end was trimmed by 4 bases and the J gene end by 6 bases; junction bases not matched to a gene: 6. Germline CDR1 LGHNA, CDR2 YNFKEQ. CDR3 in DNA: TGTGCCAGCAGCCCCCCTTGGGAGGGCGAGCAGTACTTC. Protein: CASSPPWEGEQYF.

The V gene is TRBV9, the J gene TRBJ2-3, with TRBD2 identical over 7 bases. Germline CDR1 SGDLS, CDR2 YYNGEE. V trimming: 3 bases; J trimming: 4 bases; junction bases outside the gene matches: 5. The length of the CDR3 is 14 residues. CDR3 nucleotides: TGTGCCAGCAGCGGACCGACTAGCTCAGATACGCAGTATTTT. Translating gives CASSGPTSSDTQYF.

The chain carries TRBV4-1 and TRBJ2-7, with 8 positions matching TRBD1. Trimming at V came to 1 base and at J to 6 bases, leaving 11 bases not matched to a gene. The CDR3 length is 16 residues. Per the germline V gene, CDR1 is MGHRA and CDR2 is YSYEKL. Here the CDR3 reads CASSQVGTGQELEQYF. CDR3 nucleotide sequence: TGCGCCAGCAGCCAAGTGGGGACGGGACAGGAACTCGAGCAGTACTTC.

This chain joins TRBV7-8 and TRBJ2-7; 7 bases map to TRBD2. The germline V gene encodes CDR1 SGHVS and CDR2 FQNEAQ. The J segment lost 2 bases and the V segment lost 5 bases, leaving 9 bases of the junction unmatched. The CDR3 extends over 15 amino acids. This chain's CDR3 is CASSPVAGATYEQYF. The CDR3 DNA is TGTGCCAGCAGCCCAGTAGCGGGTGCGACCTACGAGCAGTACTTC.

V is TRBV27 and J is TRBJ1-2; TRBD1 matches at 9 bases. The germline gives CDR1 MNHEY, CDR2 SMNVEV (reference sequence). J gave up 4 bases and V 4 bases, and 4 bases lay outside the gene matches. CDR3 size: 14 residues. The DNA of the CDR3 is TGTGCCAGCAGTTCAACAGGGGGCGGCTATGGCTACACCTTC. Protein product: CASSSTGGGYGYTF.